The sequence of this T cell receptor (beta chain) was determined in a study of CD8+ T cells in alopecia areata. Study results and caveats: Only a single nonresponder existed, so baseline CD8+ expansion links stay unclear.

RNA was isolated and reverse transcribed to cDNA, the sequencing template. Sequenced by immunoSEQ multiplex PCR; TCRdb stores in-frame clones only, minus some. Seen here are approximately 210,000 clones, roughly 60% observed once, and the top ten hold 0.85% to 1.3%. The trim removed 5 bases at V and 11 bases at J, leaving 8 bases unmatched. Germline CDR1 and CDR2: LNHDA and SQIVND (reference sequence). CDR3 length equals 12 residues. Remarks on this clone: Its antigen is currently unknown.

Treatment indicated: oral pan-JAK inhibitor, 5-10 mg twice daily. The input for sequencing was CD4+ T cells sorted from blood, taken at week 24, from a patient treated with tofacitinib. The TCR sequence derives from a human donor with alopecia areata. The J gene is TRBJ1-1, the V gene TRBV19, with 7 bases that match TRBD1. The CDR3 region is CASSVTGESAFF. The CDR3 nucleotides read TGTGCCAGTAGTGTCACAGGGGAAAGCGCTTTCTTT.